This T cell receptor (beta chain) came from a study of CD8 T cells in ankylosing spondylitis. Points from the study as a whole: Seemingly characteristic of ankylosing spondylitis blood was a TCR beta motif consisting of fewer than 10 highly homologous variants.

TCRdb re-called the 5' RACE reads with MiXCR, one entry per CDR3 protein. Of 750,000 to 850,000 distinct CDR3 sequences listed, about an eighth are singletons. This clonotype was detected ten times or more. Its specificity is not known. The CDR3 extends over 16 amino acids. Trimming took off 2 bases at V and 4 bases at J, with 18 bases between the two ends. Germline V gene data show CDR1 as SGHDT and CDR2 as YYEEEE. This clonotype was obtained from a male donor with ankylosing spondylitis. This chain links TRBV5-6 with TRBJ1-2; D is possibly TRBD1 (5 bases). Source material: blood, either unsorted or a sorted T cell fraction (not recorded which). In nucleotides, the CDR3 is TGTGCCAGCAGCTTACCTACAGGCCTTCTCAGCTATGGCTACACCTTC. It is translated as CASSLPTGLLSYGYTF. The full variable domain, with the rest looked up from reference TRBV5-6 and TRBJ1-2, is DAGVTQSPTHLIKTRGQQVTLRCSPKSGHDTVSWYQQALGQGPQFIFQYYEEEERQRGNFPDRFSGHQFPNYSSELNVNALLLGDSALYLCASSLPTGLLSYGYTFGSGTRLTVV.